The 7 T cell receptor beta chains presented below share a single source sample, sequenced in a study of T cells in localized non-small cell lung cancer. Libraries were prepared by immunoSEQ multiplex PCR; TCRdb keeps only in-frame clonotypes and omits some of them. The sample has fewer than 100,000 clones, roughly 87% seen once. The material was peripheral blood, obtained before any cancer treatment. These receptors were taken from a man aged 40-75 years with stage I squamous cell lung carcinoma.

This clone appeared a single time. J is TRBJ2-5 and V is TRBV19; 9 bases are a match to TRBD1. This CDR3 comprises 16 residues. V was clipped by 2 bases and J by 5 bases; unmatched bases: 9. CDR1 is LNHDA and CDR2 is SQIVND in the germline V gene (reference sequence). CDR3 sequence reads: CASSIRGDRDAETQYF. In DNA form, the CDR3 reads TGTGCCAGTAGTATAAGAGGGGACAGGGATGCGGAGACCCAGTACTTC.

The V gene is TRBV7-9, the J gene TRBJ1-3; 7 bases match TRBD1. CDR1 is SEHNR and CDR2 is FQNEAQ in the germline V gene (reference sequence). The CDR3 is 15 amino acids. V lost 5 bases, J lost 0 bases, and 4 bases stayed unmatched. Written as DNA, the CDR3 is TGTGCCAGCAGCGGAGGGACAGTCTCTGGAAACACCATATATTTT. It is translated as CASSGGTVSGNTIYF. The full variable domain, completed using reference TRBV7-9 and TRBJ1-3, is DTGVSQNPRHKITKRGQNVTFRCDPISEHNRLYWYRQTLGQGPEFLTYFQNEAQLEKSRLLSDRFSAERPKGSFSTLEIQRTEQGDSAMYLCASSGGTVSGNTIYFGEGSWLTVV.

J is TRBJ1-2 and V is TRBV9; D remains ambiguous. Trimming pared 3 bases from V and 2 bases from J, leaving 11 bases between. CDR1 and CDR2 (germline): SGDLS, YYNGEE. The CDR3 length is 14 residues. DNA for the CDR3: TGTGCCAGCAGCGCCGTGGGCGGAAACTATGGCTACACCTTC. It yields the protein CASSAVGGNYGYTF.

This chain joins TRBV7-2 and TRBJ1-1; 7 nucleotides agree with TRBD1. The CDR3 has 14 residues. Germline CDR1 is SGHTA and CDR2 is FQGNSA. V trimming: 6 bases; J trimming: 5 bases; junction bases outside the gene matches: 9. The CDR3 sequence is CASRTDREATEAFF. The CDR3 DNA reads as TGTGCCAGCAGAACCGACAGGGAAGCAACTGAAGCTTTCTTT.

The V and J genes are TRBV5-1 and TRBJ2-5, with D maybe TRBD1 (6 bases). The CDR3 length is 13 residues. Per the germline V gene, CDR1 is SGHRS and CDR2 is YFSETQ. V lost 2 bases and J lost 4, with 9 bases in between. CDR3 nucleotides: TGCGCCAGCAGCTTTGGCAGGGGAGAGACCCAGTACTTC. It yields the protein CASSFGRGETQYF.

V usage is TRBV5-1 and J usage is TRBJ1-2, with a tentative D call TRBD1 (5 bases). Germline V gives CDR1 SGHRS, CDR2 YFSETQ. V lost 4 bases and J 4 bases, leaving 11 bases between the germline ends. The CDR3 is 13 residues long. The CDR3 coding sequence is TGCGCCAGCAGCCTCGGGACCGCCTATGGCTACACCTTC. It codes for CASSLGTAYGYTF.

This chain links TRBV27 with TRBJ1-2; 7 nucleotides agree with TRBD1. Unmatched junction bases numbered 9, after V lost 6 bases and J lost 5 bases. From germline, CDR1 is MNHEY and CDR2 SMNVEV (reference sequence). The CDR3 extends over 14 amino acids. CDR3 region: CASSPLGQAYGYTF. CDR3 sequence (DNA): TGTGCCAGCAGCCCGCTTGGACAGGCTTATGGCTACACCTTC.